This paragraph reports one T cell receptor (beta chain). Its antigen is not known. This specimen comes from a study of cytomegalovirus exposure and HLA in healthy donors. Study-wide background: Earlier work reported roughly 120 million unique TCR beta sequences from about 200 million T cells. Study-wide results and caveats: Among the sequence variants, a highly shared cluster was likely an artifact of sequencing. Per published reports, the classifier diagnosed cytomegalovirus status with high specificity and sensitivity.

Germline V gene sequence: CDR1 LNHDA, CDR2 SQIVND (reference sequence). The CDR3 extends over 13 amino acids. Losses at the gene ends were 3 bases for V and 5 bases for J; bases not matched to a gene: 4. This PCR relied on a set of 60 Vbeta primers and 13 Jbeta primers. Using immunoSEQ multiplex PCR, the repertoire was profiled, and TCRdb retains in-frame clones only, with some absent. The record lists some 72,000 clones, of which the ten most abundant hold over 4.5%. Nominally healthy donors were sampled, though unrecorded immune exposures were likely. The sample taken for sequencing was PBMCs. This TCR was recovered from a man aged 35-49 years in good health and CMV-seronegative. The V call is TRBV19, the J call TRBJ2-7, with 7 bases aligning to TRBD2. Here the CDR3 reads CASSMVGGDEQYF. CDR3 in DNA: TGTGCCAGTAGTATGGTGGGAGGGGACGAGCAGTACTTC.